The sequence of this TCR beta chain was determined in a study of blood T cell repertoires in COVID-19. CDR1 is SGHVS, CDR2 FQNEAQ, per germline. The CDR3 covers 18 residues. V lost 3 bases to trimming and J lost 0 bases; unmatched junction nucleotides: 8. Original data processing: By means of reference gene primer amplification, nucleated cell counts were estimated. Produced via immunoSEQ multiplex PCR; TCRdb's table is partial and in-frame only. Clone size and the V and J calls come from that table; the DNA yielded D and trimming. The table lists under 250,000 clones, around 91% of them singletons. Sequencing used peripheral blood. This TCR derives from a woman aged 40 to 50 with acute or convalescent COVID-19. V gene TRBV7-8 combines with J gene TRBJ2-2, with 9 bases lining up with TRBD1. The CDR3 reads CASSFGQGPLSNTGELFF. The CDR3 coding sequence is TGTGCCAGCAGCTTCGGACAGGGGCCCCTCTCGAACACCGGGGAGCTGTTTTTT.